The 24 T cell receptor beta chains below were found in one sample sequenced in a study of cytomegalovirus exposure and HLA in healthy donors. The primer mix had 60 Vbeta and 13 Jbeta primers. Method: immunoSEQ multiplex PCR; TCRdb's copy keeps in-frame clones and lacks some. The data hold about 200,000 clones, with about four fifths observed a single time. Sequenced input: PBMCs. These receptor sequences come from a male donor in good health and CMV-seropositive.

The CDR3 region has the DNA TGCGCCAGCAGCAAATCCGACAGGCTCCCTAATGAAAAACTGTTTTTT. Translating gives CASSKSDRLPNEKLFF. This rearrangement joins TRBV5-1 to TRBJ1-4, with a weak D call TRBD1 (6 bases). There are 16 residues in the CDR3. Germline loops: CDR1 SGHRS, CDR2 YFSETQ. Trimming took 4 bases from V and 3 from J, leaving 16 bases between them.

The V gene is TRBV18, the J gene TRBJ2-5; 7 bases are shared with TRBD2. The last part of the DNA fits TRBJ2-7 better; the J call may be wrong. The CDR3 is 15 residues long. Looked up from germline, CDR1 is KGHSH and CDR2 is LQKENI. DNA for the CDR3: TGTGCCAGCTCATCTACTAGCGCGGACTACTACGAGCAGTACTTC. It is translated as CASSSTSADYYEQYF.

The rearrangement joins TRBV11-3 to TRBJ2-5; TRBD1 agrees at 7 bases. There are 17 residues in the CDR3. From germline, CDR1 is SGHNT and CDR2 YENEEA. J lost 1 base, V lost 2 bases, and 10 bases had no gene match. CDR3 nucleotide sequence: TGTGCCAGCAGCTTAAGGACAGGTAGCCGGGGCCAAGAGACCCAGTACTTC. It codes for CASSLRTGSRGQETQYF.

This clone was counted a single time. This chain links TRBV6-5 with TRBJ1-5, with D tentatively TRBD1 (5 bases). This CDR3 contains 15 residues. Germline loops: CDR1 MNHEY, CDR2 SVGAGI. Trimming pared 3 bases from V and 4 bases from J, leaving 13 bases between. CDR3 residues: CASSYKEGANQPQHF. The CDR3 nucleotides read TGTGCCAGCAGTTATAAAGAAGGGGCGAATCAGCCCCAGCATTTT.

The sample holds a few counts of this clone. The V gene is TRBV5-1, the J gene TRBJ1-2, with D perhaps matching TRBD1 (6 bases). The germline gives CDR1 SGHRS, CDR2 YFSETQ. Trimming pared 4 bases from V and 2 bases from J, leaving 12 bases between. The CDR3 spans 14 residues. CDR3 nucleotides: TGCGCCAGCAGCCGCGACAGGCCCAACTATGGCTACACCTTC. Encoded protein: CASSRDRPNYGYTF.

J is TRBJ1-2 and V is TRBV9; 7 bases are shared with TRBD1. Germline V gives CDR1 SGDLS, CDR2 YYNGEE. This CDR3 has 15 residues. V trimming: 4 bases; J trimming: 9 bases; junction bases outside the gene matches: 15. In nucleotides, the CDR3 is TGTGCCAGCAGCACACACAACGGACAGGCGCCAAGCTACACCTTC. It specifies CASSTHNGQAPSYTF.

The chain recombines TRBV5-1 with TRBJ2-7, with 8 nucleotides matching TRBD2. The CDR3 runs to 15 residues. CDR1 and CDR2 from the germline V gene are SGHRS and YFSETQ. Germline trimming cut 0 bases from V and 2 bases from J; bases unmatched to any gene: 4. In DNA form, the CDR3 reads TGCGCCAGCAGCTTGGTGGCGGGAGGCCCCTACGAGCAGTACTTC. It yields the protein CASSLVAGGPYEQYF.

This clone was observed a handful of times. The chain carries TRBV6-6 and TRBJ2-5; D is perhaps TRBD1 (6 bases). This CDR3 has 13 residues. Trimming removed 10 bases at V and 2 bases at J, with 14 bases between. Germline V gives CDR1 MNHNY, CDR2 SVGAGI (reference sequence). CDR3 bases: TGTGCCACTCAGGGGAACAGGCAAGAGACCCAGTACTTC. Translation: CATQGNRQETQYF.

The CDR3 here is CASSLTYEQYF. The DNA of the CDR3 is TGTGCCAGCAGTTTAACTTACGAGCAGTACTTC. The J gene is TRBJ2-7, the V gene TRBV6-5; D not resolved. This CDR3 has 11 amino acids. The V gene lost 4 bases and the J gene lost 4 bases, with 5 bases spanning the gap. In germline, CDR1 is MNHEY, CDR2 SVGAGI.

The rearrangement joins TRBV7-3 to TRBJ2-5, with 7 bases fitting TRBD2. The germline gives CDR1 SGHTA, CDR2 FQGTGA. CDR3 length: 15 residues. J was trimmed by 4 bases and V by 2 bases; bases with no gene match: 7. For the CDR3, the DNA is TGTGCCAGCAGCTTACAAGCGGGAACGGGAGAGACCCAGTACTTC. Translating gives CASSLQAGTGETQYF.

The chain employs TRBV28 and TRBJ1-4; D is undetermined. CDR3 size: 12 residues. The V gene lost 6 bases and the J gene lost 11 bases, with 13 bases spanning the gap. Per germline, CDR1 MDHEN and CDR2 SYDVKM. CDR3 sequence (DNA): TGTGCCAGCAGCTCCCCTCAGGTGAAACTGTTTTTT. It is translated as CASSSPQVKLFF.

This clone came up once. This chain links TRBV5-4 with TRBJ2-2; 11 bases are shared with TRBD2. J was trimmed by 2 bases and V by 2 bases; bases with no gene match: 2. The CDR3 runs to 16 residues. Looked up from germline, CDR1 is SGHNT and CDR2 is YYREEE (reference sequence). Written as DNA, the CDR3 is TGTGCCAGCAGCTTTAGCGGGAGGGCAAACACCGGGGAGCTGTTTTTT. Protein product: CASSFSGRANTGELFF.

This chain links TRBV5-4 with TRBJ2-7; maybe TRBD1 (6 bases). This CDR3 region has 15 residues. V dropped 4 bases and J dropped 0 bases, with 14 bases sitting between them. Looked up from germline, CDR1 is SGHNT and CDR2 is YYREEE (reference sequence). The CDR3 here is CASSRDRSSSYEQYF. CDR3 DNA sequence: TGTGCCAGCAGCCGAGACAGGAGCAGCTCCTACGAGCAGTACTTC.

The rearrangement links TRBV21-1 to TRBJ2-5; the DNA was not compared with TRBD2, the D call given in the table. TRBV21-1 is tagged as a pseudogene. The CDR3 length is 15 residues. The CDR3 spells CASSKGPGGPETQYF. DNA for the CDR3: TGTGCCAGCAGCAAAGGACCGGGAGGGCCCGAGACCCAGTACTTC.

Remarks on this clone: Other nucleotide sequences in the sample specify the same CDR3. The chain uses TRBV19 and TRBJ1-1, with D maybe TRBD1 (5 bases). The CDR3 has 13 residues. Germline-derived CDR1 and CDR2 are LNHDA and SQIVND (reference sequence). Trimming shortened V by 5 bases and J by 2 bases, and 9 bases separated the two germline ends. The CDR3 nucleotides read TGTGCCAGTAGTTCCCAGGGCAACACTGAAGCTTTCTTT. The encoded protein is CASSSQGNTEAFF.

V gene TRBV7-3 combines with J gene TRBJ2-1, with D tentatively TRBD2 (5 bases). The germline CDR1 and CDR2 sequences are SGHTA and FQGTGA. CDR3 size: 14 residues. With 6 bases removed from V and 6 bases from J, the gap between germline ends came to 15 bases. The CDR3 region is CASRPDYAGNEQFF. For the CDR3, the DNA is TGTGCCAGCAGGCCAGACTATGCGGGCAATGAGCAGTTCTTC. Together with reference TRBV7-3 and TRBJ2-1, the CDR3 gives the full variable domain: GAGVSQTPSNKVTEKGKYVELRCDPISGHTALYWYRQSLGQGPEFLIYFQGTGAADDSGLPNDRFFAVRPEGSVSTLKIQRTERGDSAVYLCASRPDYAGNEQFFGPGTRLTVL.

This chain uses TRBV18 with TRBJ2-5; D call uncertain. CDR3 length equals 13 residues. V was pared by 1 base and J by 5 bases, with 8 bases between. Germline V lookup: CDR1 KGHSH, CDR2 LQKENI. The CDR3 loop is CASSPQSQETQYF. CDR3 coding DNA: TGTGCCAGCTCACCACAGTCACAGGAGACCCAGTACTTC.

DNA of the CDR3: TGTGCCAGCAGTGTCGGGACTGAAGCTTTCTTT. This sequence encodes CASSVGTEAFF. This chain connects TRBV2 to TRBJ1-1; the D is unclear. With 4 bases removed from V and 5 bases from J, the gap between germline ends came to 5 bases. The CDR3 runs to 11 residues. Germline CDR1 reads SNHLY; CDR2 reads FYNNEI.

The sample holds one count of this clone. V is TRBV5-1 and J is TRBJ1-4; a weak D match, TRBD1 (5 bases). The CDR3 has 16 residues. Germline lookup yields CDR1 SGHRS and CDR2 YFSETQ. The V gene lost 0 bases and the J gene lost 1 base, with 10 bases spanning the gap. The CDR3 is CASSLAPQGTNEKLFF. CDR3 in DNA: TGCGCCAGCAGCTTGGCCCCGCAGGGAACTAATGAAAAACTGTTTTTT.

This rearrangement joins TRBV9 to TRBJ1-3, with 7 bases fitting TRBD1. V dropped 3 bases and J dropped 5; count of bases not matched to a gene: 5. The CDR3 is 14 residues long. Germline V lookup: CDR1 SGDLS, CDR2 YYNGEE. CDR3 in amino acids: CASSGGTDRNTIYF. CDR3 nucleotides: TGTGCCAGCAGCGGCGGGACAGATCGAAACACCATATATTTT.

V and J are TRBV6-6 and TRBJ2-6; no firm D call. V was shortened by 5 bases and J by 0 bases, with 5 bases between the two germline ends. Germline CDR1 MNHNY, CDR2 SVGAGI (reference sequence). CDR3 length: 14 residues. CDR3 sequence: CASSLSSGANVLTF. CDR3 nucleotide sequence: TGTGCCAGCAGTCTCAGCTCTGGGGCCAACGTCCTGACTTTC.

The gene calls are TRBV7-2 and TRBJ1-2, with D uncertain. The CDR3 is 15 amino acids. In germline, CDR1 is SGHTA, CDR2 FQGNSA. The V end lost 0 bases, the J end lost 3 bases, and 11 bases lay between the germline ends. CDR3 coding DNA: TGTGCCAGCAGCTTAGCCCCCCCGGGGTACTATGGCTACACCTTC. Translating it yields CASSLAPPGYYGYTF.

This chain links TRBV19 with TRBJ2-7; D is ambiguous. Germline V gene data show CDR1 as LNHDA and CDR2 as SQIVND (reference sequence). The CDR3 runs to 12 residues. Trimming shortened V by 6 bases and J by 2 bases, and 8 bases separated the two germline ends. The CDR3 loop reads CASSGTAYEQYF. In DNA form, the CDR3 reads TGTGCCAGTAGCGGAACAGCCTACGAGCAGTACTTC.

The chain has TRBV7-2 and TRBJ1-1, with D perhaps TRBD1 (6 bases). The CDR3 extends over 16 amino acids. CDR1 and CDR2 (germline): SGHTA, FQGNSA. Trimming took off 5 bases at V and 0 bases at J, with 16 bases between the two ends. The CDR3 is CASSPQGRPLNTEAFF. CDR3 sequence (DNA): TGTGCCAGCAGCCCCCAGGGGCGCCCGTTGAACACTGAAGCTTTCTTT.